These 2 T cell receptor beta chains originate from one sample sequenced in a study of T-cell reconstitution after alpha-beta-depleted transplantation in children. Preparation of the TCRbeta library involved a method that used unique molecular identifiers. TCRdb fed the PCR reads into MiXCR, producing one record per CDR3 protein. Among about 200,000 distinct CDR3 sequences listed, 13% to 15% were seen once. The specimen was PBMCs from the stem cell graft donor, collected from the stem cell graft. These receptors originate from a human donor who donated a stem cell graft to a child with acute lymphoblastic leukemia.

This clonotype was seen repeatedly, ten times or more. The chain recombines TRBV5-1 with TRBJ2-5; 7 bases match TRBD1. CDR1 is SGHRS, CDR2 YFSETQ, per germline. V shed 4 bases, J shed 4 bases, and the junction held 7 bases outside the gene matches. The CDR3 contains 14 residues. The CDR3 coding sequence is TGCGCCAGCAGCGCTGGGACAGCTAGAGAGACCCAGTACTTC. Residues: CASSAGTARETQYF.

This clonotype occurred a few times. The chain uses TRBV12-3 or TRBV12-4 and TRBJ2-1; no definite D call. Trimming removed 2 bases at V and 7 bases at J, with 12 bases between. This CDR3 spans 14 amino acids. Written as DNA, the CDR3 is TGTGCCAGCAGTTTATGGCTCTCATGGAATGAGCAGTTCTTC. Its protein is CASSLWLSWNEQFF.